A few counts support the clone carrying this T cell receptor beta chain. The germline V gene encodes CDR1 MDHEN and CDR2 SYDVKM. V dropped 4 bases and J dropped 3; count of bases not matched to a gene: 5. The CDR3 length is 15 residues. The sample originates from a study of identical twins. Template switching added a universal primer site; cDNA carried unique molecular identifiers. In TCRdb, the 5' RACE reads were re-called with MiXCR into one record per CDR3 protein. The data show about 700,000 distinct CDR3 sequences, 8% to 9% seen once. Every donor was a healthy Caucasian. In addition, the sample was reused for a study of yellow fever vaccine responses in identical twins. That investigation notes: Twins' vaccine T cell response reportedly gave the appearance of partial convergence and partial personalization.

Sequenced input: PBMCs. The source is a woman aged 18 to 35 in good health. The chain links TRBV28 to TRBJ2-7; 11 nucleotides line up with TRBD2. The CDR3 region has the DNA TGTGCCAGCAGTTCTAGCGGGGGGTCCCACTACGAGCAGTACTTC. Residues: CASSSSGGSHYEQYF.